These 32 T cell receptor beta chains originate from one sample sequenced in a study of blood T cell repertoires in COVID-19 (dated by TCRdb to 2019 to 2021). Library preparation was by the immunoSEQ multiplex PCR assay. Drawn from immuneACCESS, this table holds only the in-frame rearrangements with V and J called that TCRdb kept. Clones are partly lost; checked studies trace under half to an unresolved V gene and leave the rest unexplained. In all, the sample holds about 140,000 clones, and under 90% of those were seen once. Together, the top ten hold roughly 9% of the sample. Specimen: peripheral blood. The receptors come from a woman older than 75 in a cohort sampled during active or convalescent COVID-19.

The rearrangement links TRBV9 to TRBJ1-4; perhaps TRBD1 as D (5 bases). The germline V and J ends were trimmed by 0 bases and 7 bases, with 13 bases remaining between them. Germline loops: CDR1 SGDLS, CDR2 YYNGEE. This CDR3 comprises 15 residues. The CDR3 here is CASSVDHRPTEKLFF. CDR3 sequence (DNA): TGTGCCAGCAGCGTAGATCACAGGCCGACTGAAAAACTGTTTTTT.

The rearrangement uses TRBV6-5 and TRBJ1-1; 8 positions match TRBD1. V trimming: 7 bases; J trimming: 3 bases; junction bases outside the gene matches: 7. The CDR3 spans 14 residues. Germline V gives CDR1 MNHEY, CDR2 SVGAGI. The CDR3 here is CASTKSGGHTEAFF. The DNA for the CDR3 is TGTGCCAGCACCAAATCAGGGGGCCACACTGAAGCTTTCTTT.

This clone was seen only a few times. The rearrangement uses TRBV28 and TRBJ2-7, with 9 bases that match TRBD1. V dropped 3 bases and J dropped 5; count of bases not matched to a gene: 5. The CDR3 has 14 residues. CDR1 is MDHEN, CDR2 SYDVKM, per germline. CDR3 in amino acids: CASSFRQGGNEQYV. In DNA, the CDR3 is TGTGCCAGCAGTTTTAGACAGGGGGGTAACGAGCAGTACGTC.

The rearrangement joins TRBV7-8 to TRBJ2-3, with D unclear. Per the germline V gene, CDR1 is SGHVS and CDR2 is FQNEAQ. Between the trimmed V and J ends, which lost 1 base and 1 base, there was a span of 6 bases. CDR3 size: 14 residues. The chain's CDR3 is CASSLGLGTDTQYF. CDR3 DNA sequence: TGTGCCAGCAGCTTAGGACTGGGCACAGATACGCAGTATTTT.

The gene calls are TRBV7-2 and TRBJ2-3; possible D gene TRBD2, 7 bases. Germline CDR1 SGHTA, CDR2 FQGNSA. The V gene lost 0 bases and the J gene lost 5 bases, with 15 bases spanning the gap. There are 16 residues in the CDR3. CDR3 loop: CASSLAGGPVRDTQYF. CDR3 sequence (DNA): TGTGCCAGCAGCTTAGCGGGGGGGCCAGTAAGAGATACGCAGTATTTT. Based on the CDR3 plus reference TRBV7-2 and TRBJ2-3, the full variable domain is GAGVSQSPSNKVTEKGKDVELRCDPISGHTALYWYRQSLGQGLEFLIYFQGNSAPDKSGLPSDRFSAERTGGSVSTLTIQRTQQEDSAVYLCASSLAGGPVRDTQYFGPGTRLTVL.

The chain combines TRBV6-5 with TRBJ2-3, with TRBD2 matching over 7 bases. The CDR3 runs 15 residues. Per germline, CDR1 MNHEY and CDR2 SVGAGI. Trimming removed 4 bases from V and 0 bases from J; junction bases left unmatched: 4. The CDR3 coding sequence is TGTGCCAGCAGTTTAAGCGGGGCTAGCACAGATACGCAGTATTTT. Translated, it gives CASSLSGASTDTQYF.

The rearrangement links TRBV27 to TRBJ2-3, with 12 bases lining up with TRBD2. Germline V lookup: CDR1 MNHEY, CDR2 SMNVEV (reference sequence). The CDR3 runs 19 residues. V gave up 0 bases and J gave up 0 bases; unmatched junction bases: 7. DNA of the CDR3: TGTGCCAGCAGTTTATCGAAGCTAGCGGGGGGGTCTAGCACAGATACGCAGTATTTT. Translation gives CASSLSKLAGGSSTDTQYF.

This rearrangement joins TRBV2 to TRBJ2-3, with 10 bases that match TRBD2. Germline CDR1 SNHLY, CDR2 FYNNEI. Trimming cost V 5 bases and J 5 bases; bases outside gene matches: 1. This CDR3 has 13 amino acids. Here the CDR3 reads CASSLAGGDTQYF. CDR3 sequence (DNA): TGTGCCAGCAGTTTAGCGGGGGGAGATACGCAGTATTTT.

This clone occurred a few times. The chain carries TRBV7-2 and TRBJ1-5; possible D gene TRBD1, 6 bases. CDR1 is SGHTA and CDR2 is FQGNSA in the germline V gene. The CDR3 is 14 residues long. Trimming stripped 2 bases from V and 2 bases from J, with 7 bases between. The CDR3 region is CASSLNRGNQPQHF. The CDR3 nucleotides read TGTGCCAGCAGCTTAAACAGGGGCAATCAGCCCCAGCATTTT.

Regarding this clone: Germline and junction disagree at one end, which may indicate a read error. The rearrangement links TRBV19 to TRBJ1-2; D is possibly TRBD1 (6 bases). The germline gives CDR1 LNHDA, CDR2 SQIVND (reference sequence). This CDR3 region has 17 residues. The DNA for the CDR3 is TGTGTCAGTACAACTGGGGGCCCGGCGGTTTCCAACTATGGCTACACCTTC. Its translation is CVSTTGGPAVSNYGYTF. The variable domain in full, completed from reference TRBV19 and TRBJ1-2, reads DGGITQSPKYLFRKEGQNVTLSCEQNLNHDAMYWYRQDPGQGLRLIYYSQIVNDFQKGDIAEGYSVSREKKESFPLTVTSAQKNPTAFYLCVSTTGGPAVSNYGYTFGSGTRLTVV.

CDR3 protein: CASRDTPTMNTEAFF. The CDR3 coding sequence is TGTGCCAGCAGGGACACCCCTACTATGAACACTGAAGCTTTCTTT. The chain has TRBV6-5 and TRBJ1-1, with D possibly TRBD1 on 5 matching bases. V lost 6 bases and J lost 0, with 14 bases in between. Looked up from germline, CDR1 is MNHEY and CDR2 is SVGAGI. This CDR3 has 15 residues.

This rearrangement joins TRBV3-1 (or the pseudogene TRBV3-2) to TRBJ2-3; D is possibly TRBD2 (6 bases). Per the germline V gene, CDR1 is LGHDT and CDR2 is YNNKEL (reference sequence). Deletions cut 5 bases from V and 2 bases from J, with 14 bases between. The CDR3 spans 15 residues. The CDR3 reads CASSSHRTTTDTQYF. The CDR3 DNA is TGTGCCAGCAGCTCCCACCGGACTACCACAGATACGCAGTATTTT.

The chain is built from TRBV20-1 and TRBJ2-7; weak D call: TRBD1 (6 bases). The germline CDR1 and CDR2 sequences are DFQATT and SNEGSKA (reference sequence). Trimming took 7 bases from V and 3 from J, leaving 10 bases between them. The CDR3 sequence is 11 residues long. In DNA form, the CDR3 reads TGCAGTGTCGACAGGCTCTACGAGCAGTACTTC. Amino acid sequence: CSVDRLYEQYF.

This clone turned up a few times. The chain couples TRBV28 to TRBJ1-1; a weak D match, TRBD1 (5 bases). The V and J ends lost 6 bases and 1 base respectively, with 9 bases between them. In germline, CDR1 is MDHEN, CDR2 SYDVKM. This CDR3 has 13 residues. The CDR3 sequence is CASRHTGNTEAFF. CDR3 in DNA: TGTGCCAGCAGACACACAGGGAACACTGAAGCTTTCTTT.

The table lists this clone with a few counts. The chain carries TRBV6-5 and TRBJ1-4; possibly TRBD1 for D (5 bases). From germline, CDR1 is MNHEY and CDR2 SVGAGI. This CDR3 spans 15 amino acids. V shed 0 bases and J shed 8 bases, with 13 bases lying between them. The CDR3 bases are TGTGCCAGCAGTTACTCCTCAGGGTCCCGGGAAAAACTGTTTTTT. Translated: CASSYSSGSREKLFF.

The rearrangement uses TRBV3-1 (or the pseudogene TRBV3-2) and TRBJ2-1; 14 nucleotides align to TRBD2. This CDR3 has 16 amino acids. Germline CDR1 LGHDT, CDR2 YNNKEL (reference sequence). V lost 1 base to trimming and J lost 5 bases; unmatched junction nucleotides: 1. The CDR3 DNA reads TGTGCCAGCAGCCAAGGGACTAGCGGGGGGAACAATGAGCAGTTCTTC. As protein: CASSQGTSGGNNEQFF.

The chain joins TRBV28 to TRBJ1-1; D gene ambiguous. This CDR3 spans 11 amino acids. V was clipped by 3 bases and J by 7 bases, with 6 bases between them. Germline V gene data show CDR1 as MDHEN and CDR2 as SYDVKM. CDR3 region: CASSFFFEAFF. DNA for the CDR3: TGTGCCAGCAGTTTTTTCTTTGAAGCTTTCTTT. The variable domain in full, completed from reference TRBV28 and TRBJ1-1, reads DVKVTQSSRYLVKRTGEKVFLECVQDMDHENMFWYRQDPGLGLRLIYFSYDVKMKEKGDIPEGYSVSREKKERFSLILESASTNQTSMYLCASSFFFEAFFGQGTRLTVV.

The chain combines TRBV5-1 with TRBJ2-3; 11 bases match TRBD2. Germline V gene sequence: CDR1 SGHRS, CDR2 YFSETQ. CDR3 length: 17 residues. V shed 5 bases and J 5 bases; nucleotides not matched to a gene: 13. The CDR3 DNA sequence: TGCGCCAGCAGACGAACTAGCACGACTAGCGGGGTAGATACGCAGTATTTT. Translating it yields CASRRTSTTSGVDTQYF.

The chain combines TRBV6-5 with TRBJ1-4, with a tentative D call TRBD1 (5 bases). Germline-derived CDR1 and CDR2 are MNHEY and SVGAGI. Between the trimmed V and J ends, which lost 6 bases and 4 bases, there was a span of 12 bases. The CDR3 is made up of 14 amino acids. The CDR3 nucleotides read TGTGCCAGCAGGAACAGGAACCTTAATGAAAAACTGTTTTTT. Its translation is CASRNRNLNEKLFF.

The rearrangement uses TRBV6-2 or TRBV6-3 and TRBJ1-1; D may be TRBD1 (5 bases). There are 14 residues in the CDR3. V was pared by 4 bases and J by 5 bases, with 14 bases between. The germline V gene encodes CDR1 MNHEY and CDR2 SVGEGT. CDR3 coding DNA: TGTGCCAGCAGTTCGGTGGGGCGCTGGACTGAAGCTTTCTTT. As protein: CASSSVGRWTEAFF.

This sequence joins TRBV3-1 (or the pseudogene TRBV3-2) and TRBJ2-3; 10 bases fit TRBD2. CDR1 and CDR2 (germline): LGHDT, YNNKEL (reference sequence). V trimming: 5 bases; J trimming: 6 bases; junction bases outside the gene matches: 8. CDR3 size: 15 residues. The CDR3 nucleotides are TGTGCCAGCAGCTCCCAGCGGGGGGGGATTGATACGCAGTATTTT. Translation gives CASSSQRGGIDTQYF.

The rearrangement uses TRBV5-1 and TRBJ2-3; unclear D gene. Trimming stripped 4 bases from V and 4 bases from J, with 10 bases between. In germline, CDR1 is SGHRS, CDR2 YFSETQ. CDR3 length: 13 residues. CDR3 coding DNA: TGCGCCAGCAGCCTAGGAAGCGCAGATACGCAGTATTTT. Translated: CASSLGSADTQYF.

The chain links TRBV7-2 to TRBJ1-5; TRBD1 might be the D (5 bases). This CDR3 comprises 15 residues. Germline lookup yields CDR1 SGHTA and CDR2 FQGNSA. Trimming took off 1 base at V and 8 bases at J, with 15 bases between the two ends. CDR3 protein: CASSLVGAEGEPQHF. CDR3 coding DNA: TGTGCCAGCAGCTTAGTTGGGGCGGAGGGCGAGCCCCAGCATTTT.

CDR3 in amino acids: CASSTTGTGARNYGYTF. The CDR3 DNA reads TGTGCCAGCTCAACGACCGGGACAGGGGCGAGGAACTATGGCTACACCTTC. The gene calls are TRBV18 and TRBJ1-2; 10 nucleotides line up with TRBD1. The CDR3 runs to 17 residues. Germline assignment: CDR1 KGHSH and CDR2 LQKENI. V lost 5 bases to trimming and J lost 2 bases; unmatched junction nucleotides: 11.

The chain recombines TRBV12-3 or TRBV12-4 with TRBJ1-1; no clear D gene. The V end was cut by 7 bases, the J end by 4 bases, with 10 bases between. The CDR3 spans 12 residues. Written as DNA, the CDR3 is TGTGCCAGCATTAACCTCGGCACTGAAGCTTTCTTT. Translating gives CASINLGTEAFF.

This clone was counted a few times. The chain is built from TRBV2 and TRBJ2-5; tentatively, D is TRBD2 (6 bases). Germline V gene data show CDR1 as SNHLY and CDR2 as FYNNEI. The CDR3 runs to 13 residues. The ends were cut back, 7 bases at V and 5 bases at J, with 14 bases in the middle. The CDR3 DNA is TGTGCCAGCAAACTCCGCGGGGTCGAGACCCAGTACTTC. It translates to CASKLRGVETQYF.

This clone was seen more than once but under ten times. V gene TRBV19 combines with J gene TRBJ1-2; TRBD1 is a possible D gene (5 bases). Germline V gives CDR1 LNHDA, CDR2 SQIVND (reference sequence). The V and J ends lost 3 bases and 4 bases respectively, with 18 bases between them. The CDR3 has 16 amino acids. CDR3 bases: TGTGCCAGTAGTATTTTCGGGGGAGATGTTTTCTATGGCTACACCTTC. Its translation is CASSIFGGDVFYGYTF.

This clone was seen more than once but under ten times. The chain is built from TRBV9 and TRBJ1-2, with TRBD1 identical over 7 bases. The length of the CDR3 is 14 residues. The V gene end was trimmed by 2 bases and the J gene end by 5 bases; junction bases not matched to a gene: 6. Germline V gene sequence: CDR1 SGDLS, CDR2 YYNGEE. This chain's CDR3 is CASSVTTGRYGYTF. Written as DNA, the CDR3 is TGTGCCAGCAGCGTGACGACAGGGAGGTATGGCTACACCTTC.

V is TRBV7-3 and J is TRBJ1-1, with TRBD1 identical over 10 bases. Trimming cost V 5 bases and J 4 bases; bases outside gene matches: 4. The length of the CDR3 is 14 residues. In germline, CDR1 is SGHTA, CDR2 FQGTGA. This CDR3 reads CASSARTGGTEAFF. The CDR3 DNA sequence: TGTGCCAGCAGCGCAAGGACAGGGGGCACTGAAGCTTTCTTT.

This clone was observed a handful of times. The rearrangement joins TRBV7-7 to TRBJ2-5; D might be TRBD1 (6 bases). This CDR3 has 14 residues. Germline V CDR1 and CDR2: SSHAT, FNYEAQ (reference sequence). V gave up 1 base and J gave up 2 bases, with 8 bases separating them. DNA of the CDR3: TGTGCCAGCAGCTTAGGGACAGATCAAGAGACCCAGTACTTC. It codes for CASSLGTDQETQYF.

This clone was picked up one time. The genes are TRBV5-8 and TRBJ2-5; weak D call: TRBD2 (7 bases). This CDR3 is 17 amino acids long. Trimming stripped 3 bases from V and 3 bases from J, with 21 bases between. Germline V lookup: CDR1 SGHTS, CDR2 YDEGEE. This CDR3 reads CASSSFLGGADEETQYF. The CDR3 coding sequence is TGTGCCAGCAGCTCTTTCCTAGGGGGGGCGGACGAAGAGACCCAGTACTTC.

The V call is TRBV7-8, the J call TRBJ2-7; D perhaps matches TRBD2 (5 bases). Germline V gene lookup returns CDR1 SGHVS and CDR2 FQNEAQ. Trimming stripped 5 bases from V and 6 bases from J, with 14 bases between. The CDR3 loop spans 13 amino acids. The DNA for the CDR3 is TGTGCCAGCAGCCCCACTACTAGGTCCGAGCAGTACGTC. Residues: CASSPTTRSEQYV.